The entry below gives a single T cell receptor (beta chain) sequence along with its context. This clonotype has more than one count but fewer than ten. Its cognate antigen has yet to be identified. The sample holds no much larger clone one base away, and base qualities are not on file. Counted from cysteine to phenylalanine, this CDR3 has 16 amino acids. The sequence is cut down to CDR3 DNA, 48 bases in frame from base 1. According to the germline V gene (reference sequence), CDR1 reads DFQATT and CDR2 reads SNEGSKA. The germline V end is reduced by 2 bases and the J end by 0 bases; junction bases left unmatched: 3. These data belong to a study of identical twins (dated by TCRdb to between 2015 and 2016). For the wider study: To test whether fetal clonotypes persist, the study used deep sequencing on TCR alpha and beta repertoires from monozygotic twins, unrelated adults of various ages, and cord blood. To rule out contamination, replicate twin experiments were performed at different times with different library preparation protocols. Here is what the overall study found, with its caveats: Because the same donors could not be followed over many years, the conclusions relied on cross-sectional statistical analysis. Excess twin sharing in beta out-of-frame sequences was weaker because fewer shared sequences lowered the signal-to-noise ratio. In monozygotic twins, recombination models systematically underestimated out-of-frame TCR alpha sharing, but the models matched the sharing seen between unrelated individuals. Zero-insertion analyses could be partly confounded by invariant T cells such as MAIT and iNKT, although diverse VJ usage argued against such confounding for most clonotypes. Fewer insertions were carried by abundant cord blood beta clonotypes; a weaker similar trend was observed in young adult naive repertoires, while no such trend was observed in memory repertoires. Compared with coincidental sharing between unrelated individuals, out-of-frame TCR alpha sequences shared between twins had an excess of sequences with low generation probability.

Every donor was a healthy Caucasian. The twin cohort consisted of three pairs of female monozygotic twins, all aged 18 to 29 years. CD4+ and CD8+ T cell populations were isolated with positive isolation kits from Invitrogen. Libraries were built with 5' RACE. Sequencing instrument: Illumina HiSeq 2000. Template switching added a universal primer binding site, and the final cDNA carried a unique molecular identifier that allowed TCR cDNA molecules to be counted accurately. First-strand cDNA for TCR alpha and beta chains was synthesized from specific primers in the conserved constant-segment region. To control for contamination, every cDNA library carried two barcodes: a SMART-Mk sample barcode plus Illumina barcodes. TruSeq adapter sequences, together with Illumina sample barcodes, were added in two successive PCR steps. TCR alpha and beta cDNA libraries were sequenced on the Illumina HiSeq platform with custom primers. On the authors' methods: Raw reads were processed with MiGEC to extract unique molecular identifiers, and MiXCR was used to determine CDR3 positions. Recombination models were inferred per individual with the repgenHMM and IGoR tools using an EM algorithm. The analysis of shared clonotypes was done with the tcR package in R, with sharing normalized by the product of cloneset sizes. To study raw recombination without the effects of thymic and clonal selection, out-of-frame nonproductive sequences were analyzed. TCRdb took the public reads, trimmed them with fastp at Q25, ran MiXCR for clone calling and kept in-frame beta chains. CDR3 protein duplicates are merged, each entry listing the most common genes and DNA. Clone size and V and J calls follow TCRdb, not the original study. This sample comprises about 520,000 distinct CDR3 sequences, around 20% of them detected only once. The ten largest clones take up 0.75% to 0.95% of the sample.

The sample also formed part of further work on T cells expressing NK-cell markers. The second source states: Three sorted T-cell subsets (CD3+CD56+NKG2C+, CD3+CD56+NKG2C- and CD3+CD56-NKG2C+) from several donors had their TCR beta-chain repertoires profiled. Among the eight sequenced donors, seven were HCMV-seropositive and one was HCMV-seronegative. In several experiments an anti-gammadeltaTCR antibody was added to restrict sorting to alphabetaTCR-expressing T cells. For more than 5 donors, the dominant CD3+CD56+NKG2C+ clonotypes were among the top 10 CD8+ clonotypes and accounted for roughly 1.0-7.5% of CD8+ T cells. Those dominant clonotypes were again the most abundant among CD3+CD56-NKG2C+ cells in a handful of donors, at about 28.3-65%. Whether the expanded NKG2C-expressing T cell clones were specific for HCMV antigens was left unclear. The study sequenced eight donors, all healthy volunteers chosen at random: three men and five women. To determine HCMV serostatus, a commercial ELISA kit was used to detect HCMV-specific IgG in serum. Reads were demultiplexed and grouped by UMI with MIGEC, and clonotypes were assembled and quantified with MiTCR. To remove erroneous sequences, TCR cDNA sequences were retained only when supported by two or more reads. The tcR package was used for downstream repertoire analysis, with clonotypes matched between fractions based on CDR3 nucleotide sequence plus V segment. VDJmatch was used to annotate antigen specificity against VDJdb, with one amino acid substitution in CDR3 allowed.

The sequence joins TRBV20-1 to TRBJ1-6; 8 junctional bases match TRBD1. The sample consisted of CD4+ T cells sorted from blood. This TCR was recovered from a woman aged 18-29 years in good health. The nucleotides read TGCAGTGCTAGACGGGACAGGAGCTCCTATAATTCACCCCTCCACTTT. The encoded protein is CSARRDRSSYNSPLHF.